These T cell receptor beta chains were read from a single sample in a study of T-cell memory formation after mild COVID-19. MiXCR, applied by TCRdb to the 5' RACE reads, yields one record per CDR3 protein. The data show approximately 430,000 distinct CDR3 sequences, under 25% seen once. The specimen was PBMCs or a T cell subset sorted from them (not recorded which). The source of these receptors is an adult woman who had mild COVID-19 (a few samples of this study predate the infection). Cell type and time point are not known. Both conserved end residues are part of each CDR3. The order of the fields is D gene, V gene, J gene, clone size, CDR3 protein, CDR3 DNA. The D gene is left open where the match is weak. Not all rows give a size; the values are once, few, many and, for expanded clones, a class.

d_call: TRBD2
v_call: TRBV7-2
j_call: TRBJ2-7
clone_size: NA
cdr3_aa: CASSLGWTSIDEQYF
cdr3_nt: TGTGCCAGCAGCTTAGGGTGGACTAGCATCGACGAGCAGTACTTC

d_call: NA
v_call: TRBV4-1
j_call: TRBJ2-5
clone_size: NA
cdr3_aa: CASSRLGGEETQYF
cdr3_nt: TGCGCCAGCAGCCGACTCGGAGGGGAAGAGACCCAGTACTTC

d_call: NA
v_call: TRBV4-2
j_call: TRBJ2-7
clone_size: NA
cdr3_aa: CASSRLGDTGNEQYF
cdr3_nt: TGTGCCAGCAGCCGGCTAGGGGACACCGGGAACGAGCAGTACTTC

d_call: TRBD2
v_call: TRBV24-1
j_call: TRBJ2-3
clone_size: few
cdr3_aa: CATSDNGLAGDTDTQYF
cdr3_nt: TGTGCCACCAGTGACAACGGACTAGCGGGAGACACAGATACGCAGTATTTT

d_call: TRBD2
v_call: TRBV2
j_call: TRBJ2-7
clone_size: few
cdr3_aa: CASSLLAGEREQYF
cdr3_nt: TGTGCCAGCAGCTTACTAGCGGGAGAGCGCGAGCAGTACTTC

d_call: NA
v_call: TRBV10-3
j_call: TRBJ2-7
clone_size: NA
cdr3_aa: CAISETGMREQYF
cdr3_nt: TGTGCCATCAGTGAGACAGGGATGAGGGAGCAGTACTTC

d_call: NA
v_call: TRBV15
j_call: TRBJ2-1
clone_size: NA
cdr3_aa: CATSRDYSGNEQFF
cdr3_nt: TGTGCCACCAGCAGAGATTACAGTGGCAATGAGCAGTTCTTC

d_call: TRBD2
v_call: TRBV4-3
j_call: TRBJ2-1
clone_size: NA
cdr3_aa: CASSQALRTSGTMGEQFF
cdr3_nt: TGCGCCAGCAGCCAAGCCCTCCGGACTAGCGGGACTATGGGTGAGCAGTTCTTC

d_call: TRBD2
v_call: TRBV19
j_call: TRBJ2-1
clone_size: NA
cdr3_aa: CASWVRTSVLNEQFF
cdr3_nt: TGTGCCAGTTGGGTTAGGACTAGCGTCCTGAATGAGCAGTTCTTC

d_call: NA
v_call: TRBV12-3/TRBV12-4
j_call: TRBJ1-1
clone_size: NA
cdr3_aa: CASSLFAGAEAFF
cdr3_nt: TGTGCCAGCAGTTTATTTGCAGGGGCCGAAGCTTTCTTT

d_call: TRBD2
v_call: TRBV11-2
j_call: TRBJ2-1
clone_size: few
cdr3_aa: CASSMPGLADHNEQFF
cdr3_nt: TGTGCCAGCAGCATGCCCGGACTAGCGGACCACAATGAGCAGTTCTTC

d_call: TRBD2
v_call: TRBV12-3/TRBV12-4
j_call: TRBJ2-5
clone_size: many
cdr3_aa: CASSLAGTGETQYF
cdr3_nt: TGTGCCAGCAGTCTAGCGGGGACCGGTGAGACCCAGTACTTC

d_call: TRBD2
v_call: TRBV7-2
j_call: TRBJ2-1
clone_size: NA
cdr3_aa: CASSFTLAVNEQFF
cdr3_nt: TGTGCCAGCAGCTTCACTCTAGCGGTAAATGAGCAGTTCTTC

d_call: NA
v_call: TRBV5-1
j_call: TRBJ2-7
clone_size: few
cdr3_aa: CASSLRLGNTHEQYF
cdr3_nt: TGCGCCAGCAGCCTCCGACTAGGTAATACCCACGAGCAGTACTTC

d_call: NA
v_call: TRBV5-1
j_call: TRBJ2-5
clone_size: few
cdr3_aa: CASSLSTSSQETQYF
cdr3_nt: TGCGCCAGCAGCTTATCAACTAGCTCCCAAGAGACCCAGTACTTC

d_call: TRBD2
v_call: TRBV12-3/TRBV12-4
j_call: TRBJ2-2
clone_size: NA
cdr3_aa: CASRGTSGNTGELFF
cdr3_nt: TGTGCCAGCAGGGGGACTAGCGGGAACACCGGGGAGCTGTTTTTT

d_call: NA
v_call: TRBV6-1
j_call: TRBJ1-5
clone_size: NA
cdr3_aa: CASRPGKTINQPQHF
cdr3_nt: TGTGCCAGCAGGCCGGGCAAGACCATCAATCAGCCCCAGCATTTT

d_call: TRBD1
v_call: TRBV7-9
j_call: TRBJ2-7
clone_size: few
cdr3_aa: CASSFPGQGNYEQYF
cdr3_nt: TGTGCCAGCAGCTTTCCGGGACAGGGTAATTACGAGCAGTACTTC

d_call: NA
v_call: TRBV9
j_call: TRBJ1-3
clone_size: NA
cdr3_aa: CASSVDGKASGNTIYF
cdr3_nt: TGTGCCAGCAGCGTAGACGGGAAGGCGTCTGGAAACACCATATATTTT